A selection of T cell receptor beta chains follows, all from one sample in a study of T cells in localized non-small cell lung cancer. Assay: immunoSEQ multiplex PCR; the TCRdb copy retains only in-frame clones and omits some. The sample has approximately 54,000 clones; around 86% are singletons. This specimen consisted of peripheral blood, obtained before any cancer treatment. Receptors were obtained from a female donor at least 60 years old with stage II squamous cell lung carcinoma. CDR3s include the opening cysteine and the closing phenylalanine or tryptophan. Each record gives: CDR3 length, J gene, clone size, V gene, D gene, CDR3 protein, CDR3 DNA. A D gene is named only where the DNA matches it firmly. Clone size is given for some rows only: seen once, a few or many times, or a class if the clone is expanded.

14,TRBJ2-1,few,TRBV5-1,.,CASSLTQGNNEQFF,TGCGCCAGCAGCTTGACACAGGGCAACAATGAGCAGTTCTTC
14,TRBJ1-2,.,TRBV6-5,.,CASRLTGSNYGYTF,TGTGCCAGCAGGCTGACAGGATCTAACTATGGCTACACCTTC
16,TRBJ2-6,.,TRBV5-6,.,CASSLASRSGANVLTF,TGTGCCAGCAGCTTGGCCAGCAGGTCTGGGGCCAACGTCCTGACTTTC
14,TRBJ1-2,.,TRBV6-1,.,CASSPSPREGGYTF,TGTGCCAGCAGCCCGTCCCCCCGTGAGGGAGGCTACACCTTC
14,TRBJ1-2,.,TRBV10-3,.,CAINDQTGNYGYTF,TGTGCCATCAATGATCAAACAGGGAACTATGGCTACACCTTC
13,TRBJ2-2,.,TRBV7-2,.,CASSLGRVGELFF,TGTGCCAGCAGCTTAGGGAGGGTGGGGGAGCTGTTTTTT
16,TRBJ2-1,.,TRBV15,.,CATSPAVKSSYNEQFF,TGTGCCACCAGTCCAGCGGTGAAGAGCTCCTACAATGAGCAGTTCTTC
13,TRBJ2-7,few,TRBV28,.,CASTPISSHEQYF,TGTGCCAGCACCCCTATATCTAGTCACGAGCAGTACTTC
14,TRBJ1-1,.,TRBV6-5,.,CASSPNLRVAEAFF,TGTGCCAGCAGCCCTAACCTGCGAGTGGCTGAAGCTTTCTTT
15,TRBJ2-1,.,TRBV5-1,TRBD2,CASSSTSGGAGEQFF,TGCGCCAGCAGTTCGACTAGCGGGGGGGCCGGTGAGCAGTTCTTC
17,TRBJ2-1,.,TRBV21-1,.,CASITGLAGLSYNEQFF,TGTGCCAGCATCACGGGACTAGCGGGGCTCTCCTACAATGAGCAGTTCTTC
14,TRBJ1-1,.,TRBV7-2,.,CASSLAQGNTEAFF,TGTGCCAGCAGCTTAGCCCAGGGTAACACTGAAGCTTTCTTT
16,TRBJ2-5,.,TRBV7-9,TRBD2,CASSFVVAGGQETQYF,TGTGCCAGCAGTTTTGTCGTAGCGGGGGGCCAAGAGACCCAGTACTTC
14,TRBJ1-5,.,TRBV19,.,CASTRSGTDQPQHF,TGTGCCAGTACTCGCTCGGGGACCGATCAGCCCCAGCATTTT
15,TRBJ1-3,.,TRBV4-2,.,CASSQVTASGNTIYF,TGTGCCAGCAGCCAAGTAACCGCCTCTGGAAACACCATATATTTT
14,TRBJ2-5,.,TRBV7-2,TRBD2,CASSLAGGRKTQYF,TGTGCCAGCAGCTTAGCGGGGGGGAGGAAGACCCAGTACTTC
14,TRBJ2-7,once,TRBV7-6,TRBD2,CASSLVRGNSEQYF,TGTGCCAGCAGCTTAGTGCGGGGGAATAGCGAGCAGTACTTC
15,TRBJ2-2,.,TRBV11-2,TRBD2,CASSLRGRGTGELFF,TGTGCCAGCAGCTTACGGGGGAGGGGCACCGGGGAGCTGTTTTTT
15,TRBJ2-2,.,TRBV6-1,.,CASSDRGTYTGELFF,TGTGCCAGCAGTGACAGAGGGACGTACACCGGGGAGCTGTTTTTT
16,TRBJ1-1,many,TRBV4-1,.,CASSQQGGFRDTEAFF,TGCGCCAGCAGCCAACAGGGAGGGTTTCGGGACACTGAAGCTTTCTTT
12,TRBJ1-2,.,TRBV6-6,TRBD1,CASRVTGGGYTF,TGTGCCAGCAGGGTGACAGGGGGGGGCTACACCTTC
15,TRBJ2-2,.,TRBV2,.,CASSVKGLSAGELFF,TGTGCCAGCAGTGTAAAGGGGCTTTCGGCCGGGGAGCTGTTTTTT
13,TRBJ1-2,.,TRBV29-1,.,CSGGGQTHSGYTF,TGCAGCGGGGGAGGACAGACCCACTCTGGCTACACCTTC
11,TRBJ1-1,.,TRBV6-5,.,CASSEVVEAFF,TGTGCCAGCAGTGAAGTTGTTGAAGCTTTCTTT
14,TRBJ1-2,.,TRBV9,.,CASSRTDRQYGYTF,TGTGCCAGCAGCCGGACCGACAGGCAGTATGGCTACACCTTC
12,TRBJ2-7,.,TRBV7-2,.,CASSPRDYEQYF,TGTGCCAGCAGCCCTAGGGATTACGAGCAGTACTTC
15,TRBJ1-2,.,TRBV5-6,TRBD1,CASSGRTGVIYGYTF,TGTGCCAGCAGCGGCCGGACAGGGGTCATCTATGGCTACACCTTC
13,TRBJ1-1,.,TRBV30,.,CAWISEVKTEAFF,TGTGCCTGGATAAGCGAGGTCAAGACTGAAGCTTTCTTT
14,TRBJ2-3,.,TRBV7-9,.,CASSLKGNTDTQYF,TGTGCCAGCAGCCTAAAAGGGAACACAGATACGCAGTATTTT
13,TRBJ1-5,few,TRBV29-1,.,CSVRTDSSQPQHF,TGCAGCGTTCGGACAGATTCATCCCAGCCCCAGCATTTT
13,TRBJ1-5,.,TRBV18,TRBD1,CASSTGSNQPQHF,TGTGCCAGCTCGACAGGGTCGAATCAGCCCCAGCATTTT